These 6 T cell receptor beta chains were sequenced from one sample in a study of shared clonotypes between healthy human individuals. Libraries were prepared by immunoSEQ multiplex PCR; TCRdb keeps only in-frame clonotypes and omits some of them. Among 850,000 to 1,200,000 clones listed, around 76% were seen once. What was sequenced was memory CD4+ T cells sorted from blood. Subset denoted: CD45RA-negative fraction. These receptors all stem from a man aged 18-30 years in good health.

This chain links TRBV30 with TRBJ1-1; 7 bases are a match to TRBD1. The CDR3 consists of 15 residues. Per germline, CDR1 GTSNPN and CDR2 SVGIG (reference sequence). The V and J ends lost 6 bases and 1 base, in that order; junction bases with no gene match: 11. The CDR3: CACALQGKANTEAFF. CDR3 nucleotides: TGTGCCTGCGCGTTACAGGGGAAGGCGAACACTGAAGCTTTCTTT.

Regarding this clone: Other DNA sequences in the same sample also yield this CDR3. CDR3 amino acids: CASSLRQGGEKLFF. The CDR3 DNA is TGCGCCAGCAGCTTGCGGCAGGGCGGCGAAAAACTGTTTTTT. The chain links TRBV5-1 to TRBJ1-4, with a possible D match to TRBD1 (5 bases). The germline CDR1 and CDR2 sequences are SGHRS and YFSETQ. V lost 1 base to trimming and J lost 8 bases, with 12 bases between them. This CDR3 has 14 amino acids.

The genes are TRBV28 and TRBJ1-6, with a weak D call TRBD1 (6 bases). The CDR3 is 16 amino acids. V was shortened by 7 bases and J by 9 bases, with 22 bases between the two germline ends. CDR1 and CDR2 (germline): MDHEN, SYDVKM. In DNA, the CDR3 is TGTGCCAGCACTCAAACCCATGGGGGGGCGAGTTCACCCCTCCACTTT. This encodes CASTQTHGGASSPLHF.

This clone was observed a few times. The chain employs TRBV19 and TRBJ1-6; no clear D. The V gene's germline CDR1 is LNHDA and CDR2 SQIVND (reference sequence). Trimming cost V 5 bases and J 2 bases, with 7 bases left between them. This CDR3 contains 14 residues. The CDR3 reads CASSPQTYNSPLHF. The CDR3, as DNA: TGTGCCAGTAGTCCCCAGACCTATAATTCACCCCTCCACTTT.

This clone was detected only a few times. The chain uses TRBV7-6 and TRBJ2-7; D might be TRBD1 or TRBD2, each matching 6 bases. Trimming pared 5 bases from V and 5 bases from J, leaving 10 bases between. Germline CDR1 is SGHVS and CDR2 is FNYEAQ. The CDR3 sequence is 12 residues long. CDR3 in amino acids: CASSEEGDEQYF. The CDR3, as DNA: TGTGCCAGCAGCGAGGAGGGGGACGAGCAGTACTTC.

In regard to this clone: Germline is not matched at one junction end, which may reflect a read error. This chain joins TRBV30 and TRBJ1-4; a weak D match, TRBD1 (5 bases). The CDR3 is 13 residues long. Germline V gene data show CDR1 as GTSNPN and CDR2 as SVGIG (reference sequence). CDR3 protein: CAWSAGLNERLFF. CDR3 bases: TGTGCCTGGAGTGCAGGGCTTAATGAAAGACTGTTTTTT.